This T cell receptor beta chain was captured by sequencing in a study of long-term antiretroviral therapy in people with HIV (dated by TCRdb to the early 2020s). Background on the whole study: Collection of the earliest samples took place about a decade ahead of the 2015 WHO recommendation for immediate ART, at a time when ART was typically delayed until CD4 counts fell. A retrospective serial study tested whether ART initiation and durable HIV suppression were associated with changes in peripheral blood TRB repertoire composition and diversity. A total of 150 to 200 cryopreserved PBMC samples came from 25 to 35 adults with confirmed HIV infection and were collected serially over a mean of roughly 6 years (range 1-12). Among the 30 or so participants with HIV, eleven to twelve were female. Test extractions of a monoclonal T-cell line alongside about 35 polyclonal samples showed no cross-contamination during QIAcube processing. The study at large found these results: Starting ART was linked to a significant rise in TRB diversity, yet even after long-term ART the diversity remained significantly lower than in transplant donor controls. CDR3 length ranges in HIV repertoires were narrower than in controls, and network structure suggested an antigen-experienced repertoire with only a slight naive shift after ART. Limited PBMC availability meant only the TCR beta chain was sequenced, without alpha chain pairing. The samples span the years 2004 to 2017, and the ART regimens used may be less effective than current regimens. At every time point, the repertoire was dominated by expanded TRB clones first identified before ART initiation, although this dominance fluctuated and, in many PLHIV, declined after ART. Because pre-ART samples had limited cell numbers, profiling was done on unsorted PBMC rather than on sorted CD4+ and CD8+ T cells. Inferences about post-ART repertoire changes were limited because no data were available on ART adherence, viral resistance or therapy changes.

Turning to this clone: The antigen it recognizes is unknown. No qualities accompany the bases; no much larger clone lies one base away.

Sequencing of the TRB variable region was done with the immunoSEQ hsTCRB v3.0 assay at survey level resolution. The targeted TRB sequencing depth was roughly 40,000-55,000 T-cell genomes per sample. TRB libraries were pooled and sequenced on an Illumina MiSeq using a v3 150-cycle kit. The source study handled its data this way. Repertoire analysis was performed in R inside a reproducible Nextflow workflow that covered QC, data transformation and analysis. LymphoSeq2, an R package for AIRR-Seq data exploration, was used to implement custom analyses. A handful of samples that yielded fewer than 5000 total TRB sequences were excluded, so that 150 to 200 HIV repertoires were analyzed. Among the roughly 180 retained HIV repertoires, some 60 were collected before ART initiation and approximately 130 after ART initiation. Repertoires were downsampled to 5000 TRB nucleotide sequences, and summary statistics were averaged over 100 downsampling iterations. TRB sequences were retained for analysis only if CDR3 regions of at least seven amino acids were present. Diversity was measured with a Shannon entropy-derived clonality score and the Gini coefficient. In repertoire networks, the top 5000 CDR3 amino acid sequences were linked whenever an edit distance of one separated two sequences. GLIPH2 predicted antigen specificity groups and MHC restriction for TRB CDR3 amino acid sequences. To flag known associations with CMV, EBV, HIV or tissue antigens, CDR3 amino acid sequences were compared against VDJdb and McPAS-TCR. Pre-ART, post-ART and control groups were compared with Wilcoxon signed-rank tests and Holm-Bonferroni correction. TCRdb limited this immuneACCESS table to in-frame rearrangements with V and J called. A share of clones is missing; checked studies link under half to unresolved V genes, and the rest is unexplained. The V and J calls and the clone size are those of that table, but D and trimming were determined from the DNA. Here the sample has about 35,000 clones; about 83% occur a single time. The top ten constitute less than 9% of the sample.

Inclusion was restricted to participants for whom at least one PBMC sample before ART initiation and at least two post-ART samples were available. Treatment was received in the United States of America by all participants with HIV. Cryopreserved samples of 1-10 million PBMC were thawed and washed before DNA extraction. At the time of the earliest PBMC sample, participants with HIV were aged between roughly 23 and 60 years. PBMC samples were contributed by each participant from 1-4 timepoints before ART initiation and 2-8 timepoints after ART initiation, with a median of 7 samples. For every participant, serial HIV viral load, CD4+ T-cell count, ART history and demographic data were obtained. Using a Qiagen kit on a QIAcube, genomic DNA was extracted from unsorted PBMC, with samples processed in batches of 12. This clonotype originated in a woman aged 50 to 65 with HIV. The sample was unsorted PBMCs, taken 2 years after starting antiretroviral therapy.

The sequenced DNA: TGCAGCGTTGACAGCGTGTACAATGAGCAGTTCTTC. It translates to CSVDSVYNEQFF. Recombination linked TRBV29-1 to TRBJ2-1; no D segment can be confidently identified. The CDR3 contains 12 residues, cysteine and phenylalanine counted. Just the 36-base CDR3 DNA is kept, in frame starting at base 1. CDR1 and CDR2, per the germline V gene, are SQVTM and ANQGSEA. Between the V and J ends, shortened by 3 bases and 4 bases respectively, the junction contains 7 bases.